Listed below are T cell receptor beta chains from one sample, sequenced in a study of T-cell memory formation after mild COVID-19. MiXCR, applied by TCRdb to the 5' RACE reads, yields one record per CDR3 protein. The table has 580,000 or so distinct CDR3 sequences, approximately 15% seen once; the top ten hold about 8.6%. Sequencing was carried out using PBMCs or a T cell subset sorted from them (not recorded which). The receptor source for this set is an adult woman who had mild COVID-19 (a few samples of this study predate the infection). Cell type and time point are not known. Both conserved end residues are part of each CDR3. A D gene is named only where the DNA matches it firmly. A clone size is listed for some rows: how often the clone was seen (once, few, many), or a class if it is expanded.

V gene	D gene	J gene	clone size	CDR3 protein	CDR3 DNA
TRBV3-1	NA	TRBJ1-1	NA	CASSQVAGEAFF	TGTGCCAGCAGCCAAGTGGCAGGGGAAGCTTTCTTT
TRBV24-1	NA	TRBJ2-2	many	CATSDAGPKDNTGELFF	TGTGCCACCAGTGATGCCGGACCTAAAGATAACACCGGGGAGCTGTTTTTT
TRBV30	NA	TRBJ2-6	NA	CAWSFEGDGAGANVLTF	TGTGCCTGGAGCTTCGAGGGGGACGGCGCTGGGGCCAACGTCCTGACTTTC
TRBV9	NA	TRBJ2-5	NA	CASSVDRAAETQYF	TGTGCCAGCAGCGTAGATCGAGCAGCAGAGACCCAGTACTTC
TRBV24-1	TRBD2	TRBJ2-3	NA	CATSDPGTSVTDTQYF	TGTGCCACCAGTGATCCCGGGACTAGCGTGACAGATACGCAGTATTTT
TRBV14	NA	TRBJ2-4	NA	CASSQQGGNIQYF	TGTGCCAGCAGCCAGCAGGGAGGAAACATTCAGTACTTC
TRBV7-9	NA	TRBJ1-3	few	CASSFNFLGVSGNTIYF	TGTGCCAGCAGCTTCAACTTTTTGGGGGTCTCTGGAAACACCATATATTTT
TRBV5-5	TRBD2	TRBJ2-5	NA	CASSLGPSGGTGETQYF	TGTGCCAGCAGCTTGGGGCCTAGCGGGGGGACTGGGGAGACCCAGTACTTC
TRBV3-1	NA	TRBJ2-1	few	CASSLWERGYNEQFF	TGTGCCAGCAGCCTCTGGGAAAGGGGGTACAATGAGCAGTTCTTC
TRBV6-2/TRBV6-3	NA	TRBJ1-5	few	CASRHRHIEPQHF	TGTGCCAGCAGACACAGGCATATCGAGCCCCAGCATTTT
TRBV6-5	TRBD1	TRBJ2-4	NA	CASSYVGQGLNIQYF	TGTGCCAGCAGTTACGTGGGACAGGGATTAAACATTCAGTACTTC
TRBV12-3/TRBV12-4	NA	TRBJ2-1	few	CASRLGASGLEQFF	TGTGCCAGCAGGCTGGGGGCTAGCGGCCTCGAGCAGTTCTTC
TRBV25-1	NA	TRBJ1-2	once	CASSESSPTGGYTF	TGTGCCAGCAGTGAATCGAGTCCAACCGGGGGCTACACCTTC
TRBV5-6	TRBD1	TRBJ1-1	few	CASSWTGKRAFF	TGTGCCAGCAGCTGGACAGGGAAGAGAGCTTTCTTT
TRBV10-3	NA	TRBJ1-5	NA	CAIRGTDSNQPQHF	TGTGCCATCAGGGGGACGGATAGCAATCAGCCCCAGCATTTT